These 31 T cell receptor beta chains were all obtained from the same sample, sequenced in a study of shared clonotypes between healthy human individuals. Selected positively for CCR7 and CD45RO-negative, naive CD8 cells excluded terminally differentiated effector memory CD45RA+ cells. Libraries were prepared by immunoSEQ multiplex PCR; TCRdb keeps only in-frame clonotypes and omits some of them. Counted here are more than 2 million clones, just over 90% occurring once; the ten biggest clones make up roughly 1.7%. Material for sequencing was naive CD8+ T cells from PBMCs. The source is a man younger than 35 in good health. Some clones in this sample may be carry-over from other donors' samples.

This chain joins TRBV7-9 and TRBJ2-1, with 14 bases identical to TRBD2. CDR3 length: 17 residues. Germline-derived CDR1 and CDR2 are SEHNR and FQNEAQ (reference sequence). V trimming: 5 bases; J trimming: 3 bases; junction bases outside the gene matches: 6. The CDR3 is CASSARLAGGVYNEQFF. Written as DNA, the CDR3 is TGTGCCAGCAGCGCCCGACTAGCGGGAGGGGTCTACAATGAGCAGTTCTTC.

The V gene is TRBV14, the J gene TRBJ2-1; no clear D gene. The germline V and J ends were trimmed by 1 base and 2 bases, with 12 bases remaining between them. Germline V lookup: CDR1 SGHDN, CDR2 FVKESK. The CDR3 is made up of 16 amino acids. Here the CDR3 DNA reads TGTGCCAGCAGCCAAGGCGTTCCAGTTACCTACAATGAGCAGTTCTTC. This codes for CASSQGVPVTYNEQFF.

The gene calls are TRBV27 and TRBJ2-7; TRBD2 matches 8 bases. The CDR3 covers 14 residues. V gave up 6 bases and J gave up 6 bases; unmatched junction bases: 10. Germline-derived CDR1 and CDR2 are MNHEY and SMNVEV (reference sequence). The CDR3 sequence: CASRPGLEIGEQYF. DNA of the CDR3: TGTGCCAGCAGACCGGGACTAGAGATAGGCGAGCAGTACTTC.

The CDR3 spells CASSLVLQAAHYGYTF. The DNA for the CDR3 is TGTGCCAGCAGCTTAGTTTTGCAGGCCGCCCACTATGGCTACACCTTC. The chain is built from TRBV7-2 and TRBJ1-2; D not certain. V was cut by 1 base and J by 3 bases, with 15 bases left in between. The CDR3 runs 16 residues. Germline V gene sequence: CDR1 SGHTA, CDR2 FQGNSA.

The genes are TRBV6-5 and TRBJ2-1; TRBD2 matches at 9 bases. V dropped 5 bases and J dropped 6; count of bases not matched to a gene: 5. Germline loops: CDR1 MNHEY, CDR2 SVGAGI. The CDR3 contains 14 residues. CDR3 sequence: CASSDSGSSNEQFF. The CDR3 region has the DNA TGTGCCAGCAGTGATAGCGGGAGTAGCAATGAGCAGTTCTTC.

Note on this clone: This sample also contains other DNA sequences that code for the same CDR3. The CDR3 DNA reads as TGTGCCAGCAGCTTACCGGGACAGGGGTTCTACGAGCAGTACTTC. It translates to CASSLPGQGFYEQYF. V is TRBV7-9 and J is TRBJ2-7; 10 bases are shared with TRBD1. Germline CDR1 SEHNR, CDR2 FQNEAQ (reference sequence). Trimming at V came to 2 bases and at J to 3 bases, leaving 4 bases not matched to a gene. The CDR3 is 15 amino acids.

V gene TRBV5-1 combines with J gene TRBJ2-3; 8 bases line up with TRBD2. Per the germline V gene, CDR1 is SGHRS and CDR2 is YFSETQ. V dropped 4 bases and J dropped 1; count of bases not matched to a gene: 8. The CDR3 contains 16 residues. CDR3: CASSRLLREGTDTQYF. CDR3 DNA: TGCGCCAGCAGCCGACTACTGCGGGAGGGCACAGATACGCAGTATTTT.

The V and J genes are TRBV27 and TRBJ1-1, with D hard to call. Germline values: CDR1 MNHEY, CDR2 SMNVEV (reference sequence). The CDR3 sequence is 14 residues long. V lost 2 bases to trimming and J lost 2 bases, with 9 bases between them. The CDR3 here is CASSLSRPNTEAFF. CDR3 nucleotides: TGTGCCAGCAGTTTAAGCCGGCCCAACACTGAAGCTTTCTTT.

This chain uses TRBV28 with TRBJ2-2, with a weak D call TRBD1 (6 bases). V was clipped by 3 bases and J by 7 bases, with 15 bases between them. Germline V gene sequence: CDR1 MDHEN, CDR2 SYDVKM. This CDR3 spans 15 amino acids. The CDR3 nucleotides are TGTGCCAGCAGTTTGTCAATGGGGGCGGTCGGGGAGCTGTTTTTT. This gives the protein CASSLSMGAVGELFF.

This clone was recorded once. The rearrangement links TRBV5-6 to TRBJ2-2, with 8 bases fitting TRBD1. Germline V gene data show CDR1 as SGHDT and CDR2 as YYEEEE. The V and J ends lost 1 base and 5 bases, in that order; junction bases with no gene match: 7. CDR3 length equals 16 residues. The DNA for the CDR3 is TGTGCCAGCAGCTTGCCTGCCAGGGGGCAGACCGGGGAGCTGTTTTTT. This sequence encodes CASSLPARGQTGELFF.

This clone was counted once. J is TRBJ2-7 and V is TRBV15, with D perhaps given as TRBD1 or TRBD2 (6 bases each). V gave up 6 bases and J gave up 3 bases, with 18 bases separating them. Germline values: CDR1 LNHNV, CDR2 YYDKDF (reference sequence). CDR3 size: 15 residues. The CDR3 protein is CATSIGGGSGYEQYF. The CDR3 region has the DNA TGTGCCACCAGTATAGGAGGGGGTAGTGGCTACGAGCAGTACTTC.

This chain joins TRBV7-8 and TRBJ2-5; no clear D. TRBJ2-7 explains the end of the DNA better; the J call may be wrong. The CDR3 loop spans 13 amino acids. Germline V CDR1 and CDR2: SGHVS, FQNEAQ. CDR3: CASSLAVTYEQYF. CDR3 sequence (DNA): TGTGCCAGCAGCTTAGCAGTTACCTACGAGCAGTACTTC.

The rearrangement links TRBV7-9 to TRBJ2-2, with 7 bases that match TRBD2. The length of the CDR3 is 15 residues. J gave up 4 bases and V 7 bases, and 9 bases lay outside the gene matches. Germline CDR1 reads SEHNR; CDR2 reads FQNEAQ (reference sequence). The DNA of the CDR3 is TGTGCCAGCACCCCACTGGGGGAGGGCACCGGGGAGCTGTTTTTT. Protein: CASTPLGEGTGELFF.

V and J are TRBV6-6 and TRBJ2-1; 13 bases are shared with TRBD2. CDR3 length: 14 residues. V gave up 8 bases and J gave up 10 bases; unmatched junction bases: 8. The V gene's germline CDR1 is MNHNY and CDR2 SVGAGI (reference sequence). The CDR3 loop is CASGPGLAGTEQFF. The CDR3, as DNA: TGTGCCAGCGGGCCGGGACTAGCGGGAACGGAGCAGTTCTTC.

A note on this clone: Other DNA sequences of this sample code for an identical CDR3. The chain joins TRBV7-9 to TRBJ2-7, with 10 bases that match TRBD1. The CDR3 is 14 residues long. The germline V gene encodes CDR1 SEHNR and CDR2 FQNEAQ (reference sequence). The V gene end was trimmed by 5 bases and the J gene end by 4 bases; junction bases not matched to a gene: 5. The CDR3: CASSPRDRGYEQYF. DNA of the CDR3: TGTGCCAGCAGCCCCCGGGACAGGGGATACGAGCAGTACTTC.

This sequence joins TRBV27 and TRBJ2-1; 9 positions agree with TRBD2. The CDR3 has 13 residues. The germline CDR1 and CDR2 sequences are MNHEY and SMNVEV (reference sequence). The J segment lost 8 bases and the V segment lost 7 bases, leaving 6 bases of the junction unmatched. The CDR3 here is CASMSSGNDEQFF. CDR3 nucleotide sequence: TGTGCCAGCATGTCTAGCGGGAATGATGAGCAGTTCTTC.

The rearrangement joins TRBV5-6 to TRBJ1-1; the match to TRBD1 covers 9 bases. The CDR3 totals 15 residues. After removal of 3 bases from V and 4 bases from J, the junction contained 7 bases not matched to a gene. Germline assignment: CDR1 SGHDT and CDR2 YYEEEE. Here the CDR3 DNA reads TGTGCCAGCAGCTGGGGACAGGGTTTTCGCACTGAAGCTTTCTTT. Amino acid sequence: CASSWGQGFRTEAFF.

This sequence joins TRBV19 and TRBJ1-1; possibly TRBD1 for D (5 bases). CDR3 length: 15 amino acids. Germline V gives CDR1 LNHDA, CDR2 SQIVND (reference sequence). V was cut by 7 bases and J by 0 bases, with 15 bases left in between. The CDR3 nucleotides are TGTGCCAGTACCATGACAGACCTTATGAACACTGAAGCTTTCTTT. Its protein is CASTMTDLMNTEAFF.

The rearrangement uses TRBV11-2 and TRBJ1-3; D is ambiguous. The CDR3 consists of 16 residues. The V end lost 4 bases, the J end lost 3 bases, and 16 bases lay between the germline ends. Germline V lookup: CDR1 SGHAT, CDR2 FQNNGV. This chain's CDR3 is CASSSRKGALGNTIYF. In DNA, the CDR3 is TGTGCCAGCAGCTCCCGCAAAGGCGCTCTTGGAAACACCATATATTTT.

V usage is TRBV4-1 and J usage is TRBJ1-2; possible D gene TRBD1, 5 bases. Trimming cost V 1 base and J 5 bases, with 11 bases left between them. The CDR3 is 14 residues long. Germline V gene sequence: CDR1 MGHRA, CDR2 YSYEKL. The CDR3 DNA reads as TGCGCCAGCAGCCAAGCTAAGGGGCGTTATGGCTACACCTTC. Protein: CASSQAKGRYGYTF.

The rearrangement joins TRBV27 to TRBJ1-5; D uncertain. Trimming left V 5 bases short and J 0 bases short, with 8 bases between. This CDR3 has 14 amino acids. Per germline, CDR1 MNHEY and CDR2 SMNVEV (reference sequence). CDR3 sequence (DNA): TGTGCCAGCAGTCCCTCCAATAGCAATCAGCCCCAGCATTTT. It yields the protein CASSPSNSNQPQHF.

The chain couples TRBV2 to TRBJ1-5, with D possibly matching TRBD1 (6 bases). The V gene lost 10 bases and the J gene lost 2 bases, with 15 bases spanning the gap. The CDR3 is 14 amino acids. CDR1 SNHLY and CDR2 FYNNEI come from the germline V gene. For the CDR3, the DNA is TGTGCCACCCTTGGGGGACAAGGCAATCAGCCCCAGCATTTT. Protein product: CATLGGQGNQPQHF.

In regard to this clone: The same CDR3 arises from other DNA sequences in this sample as well. The chain recombines TRBV5-1 with TRBJ2-7; 8 bases are shared with TRBD1. The CDR3 consists of 14 residues. From germline, CDR1 is SGHRS and CDR2 YFSETQ. V lost 5 bases, J lost 3 bases, and 7 bases stayed unmatched. The CDR3 bases are TGCGCCAGCAGACCCGGACAGGGAGACTACGAGCAGTACTTC. Translated: CASRPGQGDYEQYF.

This clone was recorded a few times. One end of the junction fails to match germline, which may point to a read error. This chain connects TRBV4-1 to TRBJ1-4; D is possibly TRBD1 (6 bases). The CDR3 runs to 15 residues. Germline V lookup: CDR1 MGHRA, CDR2 YSYEKL. The CDR3 coding sequence is TGCGCCAGCAGCCAGGTTATAAAAGTGACAGGAGAGGAGATTTTT. It codes for CASSQVIKVTGEEIF.

The chain has TRBV19 and TRBJ2-5, with D tentatively TRBD1 (6 bases). Trimming removed 6 bases from V and 0 bases from J, with 14 bases in between. The CDR3 loop spans 15 amino acids. Germline loops: CDR1 LNHDA, CDR2 SQIVND (reference sequence). The CDR3 bases are TGTGCCAGTAGACATCGGACAGCCTACCAAGAGACCCAGTACTTC. It codes for CASRHRTAYQETQYF.

V gene TRBV28 combines with J gene TRBJ2-2, with TRBD1 as a possible D gene (6 bases). The germline CDR1 and CDR2 sequences are MDHEN and SYDVKM. The CDR3 extends over 17 amino acids. Between the trimmed V and J ends, which lost 6 bases and 7 bases, there was a span of 24 bases. CDR3 protein: CASSPDRTIARVGELFF. The CDR3 DNA is TGTGCCAGCAGCCCAGACAGGACAATAGCCAGAGTCGGGGAGCTGTTTTTT.

The chain uses TRBV4-1 and TRBJ1-4, with TRBD1 matching 8 bases. The CDR3 spans 14 residues. Trimming cost V 4 bases and J 7 bases; bases outside gene matches: 5. From germline, CDR1 is MGHRA and CDR2 YSYEKL. CDR3 region: CASSLDRGSEKLFF. For the CDR3, the DNA is TGCGCCAGCAGCCTAGACAGGGGCAGTGAAAAACTGTTTTTT.

The table lists this clone with a count of one. The chain has TRBV4-2 and TRBJ2-7; 8 bases map to TRBD1. This CDR3 contains 15 residues. Unmatched junction bases numbered 6, after V lost 5 bases and J lost 0 bases. CDR1 is LGHNA, CDR2 YNFKEQ, per germline. The CDR3 DNA is TGTGCCAGCAGCGAGGGACAGGAAACCTCCTACGAGCAGTACTTC. Its protein is CASSEGQETSYEQYF.

The chain is built from TRBV4-2 and TRBJ2-7; perhaps TRBD2 as D (5 bases). V was shortened by 8 bases and J by 5 bases, with 19 bases between the two germline ends. Germline lookup yields CDR1 LGHNA and CDR2 YNFKEQ. This CDR3 region has 14 residues. CDR3 DNA sequence: TGTGCCAGCGGAGGCCGGAAGGGAGAGGACGAGCAGTACTTC. Translation gives CASGGRKGEDEQYF.

The chain couples TRBV7-2 to TRBJ2-7, with D tentatively TRBD2 (6 bases). The CDR3 loop spans 16 amino acids. Trimming removed 1 base from V and 6 bases from J, with 19 bases in between. CDR1 and CDR2 (germline): SGHTA, FQGNSA. DNA for the CDR3: TGTGCCAGCAGCTTAGTCTTGGGCGGAGGGAGGAGCGAGCAGTACTTC. This gives the protein CASSLVLGGGRSEQYF.

The rearrangement uses TRBV29-1 and TRBJ2-7, with a tentative D call TRBD2 (5 bases). Trimming took off 1 base at V and 1 base at J, with 11 bases between the two ends. From germline, CDR1 is SQVTM and CDR2 ANQGSEA. This CDR3 region has 14 residues. CDR3: CSVEGRRGSYEQYF. The CDR3 DNA reads TGCAGCGTTGAAGGCCGACGGGGATCCTACGAGCAGTACTTC.